The next 21 T cell receptor beta chains were all read from a single sample in a study of blood T cell repertoires in COVID-19. Libraries were prepared by immunoSEQ multiplex PCR; TCRdb keeps only in-frame clonotypes and omits some of them. The sample contains some 380,000 clones, about four fifths of which appear only once. The source material was peripheral blood. These receptors all stem from a human donor with acute or convalescent COVID-19. The donor label of this sample is uncertain.

The chain couples TRBV4-1 to TRBJ2-7; a possible D gene is TRBD1 (6 bases). This CDR3 contains 16 residues. The germline V and J ends were trimmed by 0 bases and 4 bases, with 16 bases remaining between them. Germline V gene sequence: CDR1 MGHRA, CDR2 YSYEKL. The CDR3 sequence: CASSQDPNRAVYEQYF. CDR3 coding DNA: TGCGCCAGCAGCCAAGATCCTAACAGGGCGGTATACGAGCAGTACTTC.

This clone was detected only a few times. The chain is built from TRBV7-8 and TRBJ2-1, with 10 bases matching TRBD2. With V trimmed by 1 base and J by 5 bases, 8 bases remained unmatched. Germline V gene sequence: CDR1 SGHVS, CDR2 FQNEAQ. This CDR3 is 17 amino acids long. CDR3 DNA: TGTGCCAGCAGCTTAGGGTTACTAGCGGGACCAAACAATGAGCAGTTCTTC. It encodes CASSLGLLAGPNNEQFF.

The V and J genes are TRBV29-1 and TRBJ2-3; 8 bases align to TRBD1. The CDR3 loop spans 14 amino acids. Looked up from germline, CDR1 is SQVTM and CDR2 is ANQGSEA. The J segment lost 0 bases and the V segment lost 6 bases, leaving 5 bases of the junction unmatched. In DNA, the CDR3 is TGCAGCGTCACCGGACAGGGAAGCACAGATACGCAGTATTTT. Protein: CSVTGQGSTDTQYF.

The chain couples TRBV10-3 to TRBJ2-7; 9 nucleotides align to TRBD1. Per the germline V gene, CDR1 is ENHRY and CDR2 is SYGVKD. The CDR3 has 15 residues. With V trimmed by 3 bases and J by 9 bases, 12 bases remained unmatched. The CDR3: CAISDTGTGPVGQYF. Written as DNA, the CDR3 is TGTGCCATCAGTGATACCGGGACAGGGCCGGTCGGGCAGTACTTC.

The J gene is TRBJ2-1, the V gene TRBV14; TRBD2 matches 15 bases. V trimming: 4 bases; J trimming: 0 bases; junction bases outside the gene matches: 13. From germline, CDR1 is SGHDN and CDR2 FVKESK. The CDR3 contains 21 residues. The DNA for the CDR3 is TGTGCCAGCAGCCTCAGCCCGGGACTAGCGGGGGGTAGGAGCTCCTACAATGAGCAGTTCTTC. It specifies CASSLSPGLAGGRSSYNEQFF.

The gene calls are TRBV5-1 and TRBJ2-7, with TRBD2 matching 8 bases. Germline V gene data show CDR1 as SGHRS and CDR2 as YFSETQ. After removal of 0 bases from V and 6 bases from J, the junction contained 8 bases not matched to a gene. CDR3 length equals 15 residues. The CDR3 protein is CASSLDSIAGFEQYF. In DNA, the CDR3 is TGCGCCAGCAGCTTGGACAGCATAGCGGGGTTCGAGCAGTACTTC.

The V and J genes are TRBV2 and TRBJ1-2, with D possibly being TRBD1 (6 bases). Trimming left V 6 bases short and J 4 bases short, with 9 bases between. The CDR3 spans 12 residues. Looked up from germline, CDR1 is SNHLY and CDR2 is FYNNEI. The CDR3 region is CASRPDSYGYTF. CDR3 in DNA: TGTGCCAGCAGGCCGGACAGCTATGGCTACACCTTC.

The gene calls are TRBV29-1 and TRBJ2-1; the D gene is possibly TRBD1 (6 bases). Trimming took off 5 bases at V and 7 bases at J, with 15 bases between the two ends. Germline loops: CDR1 SQVTM, CDR2 ANQGSEA. CDR3 size: 13 residues. CDR3: CSVLDRGLNEQFF. CDR3 coding DNA: TGCAGCGTTCTGGACAGAGGTCTGAATGAGCAGTTCTTC.

This rearrangement joins TRBV6-5 to TRBJ2-5; 7 bases map to TRBD1. This CDR3 is 15 amino acids long. The germline V gene has CDR1 MNHEY and CDR2 SVGAGI. The J segment lost 4 bases and the V segment lost 6 bases, leaving 11 bases of the junction unmatched. CDR3 nucleotides: TGTGCCAGCAGCGCCCGACAGGGTTTAGGAGAGACCCAGTACTTC. As protein: CASSARQGLGETQYF.

The chain recombines TRBV6-6 with TRBJ1-1, with 10 bases lining up with TRBD1. This CDR3 contains 15 residues. CDR1 and CDR2 from the germline V gene are MNHNY and SVGAGI (reference sequence). V lost 4 bases, J lost 1 base, and 3 bases stayed unmatched. The CDR3 is CASSWTGGPNTEAFF. The CDR3 DNA is TGTGCCAGCAGTTGGACAGGGGGTCCGAACACTGAAGCTTTCTTT.

This clone was counted only a few times. This chain joins TRBV15 and TRBJ1-3; D not resolved. The germline V gene has CDR1 LNHNV and CDR2 YYDKDF (reference sequence). Trimming took off 5 bases at V and 0 bases at J, with 14 bases between the two ends. The CDR3 is made up of 16 amino acids. This chain's CDR3 is CATSGSPRSSGNTIYF. The CDR3 DNA is TGTGCCACCAGCGGCTCACCTCGGAGCTCTGGAAACACCATATATTTT.

This chain joins TRBV6-5 and TRBJ2-1, with 7 bases matching TRBD2. The CDR3 is 15 residues long. The trim removed 6 bases at V and 5 bases at J, leaving 10 bases unmatched. The germline gives CDR1 MNHEY, CDR2 SVGAGI. CDR3 nucleotides: TGTGCCAGCAGCCCCGGGCCGGCGGGAGACAATGAGCAGTTCTTC. Residues: CASSPGPAGDNEQFF.

The chain carries TRBV2 and TRBJ2-1; D ambiguous. CDR3 length: 13 residues. V was pared by 11 bases and J by 7 bases, with 18 bases between. From germline, CDR1 is SNHLY and CDR2 FYNNEI. CDR3 nucleotide sequence: TGTGCCGTACACGCAGGTGGTTCAAATGAGCAGTTCTTC. This gives the protein CAVHAGGSNEQFF.

J is TRBJ1-2 and V is TRBV19; 11 positions match TRBD1. This CDR3 contains 17 residues. Germline lookup yields CDR1 LNHDA and CDR2 SQIVND (reference sequence). The ends lost 5 bases at V and 3 bases at J; junction bases unmatched: 11. CDR3 in amino acids: CASSAPRDRGAYYGYTF. The DNA for the CDR3 is TGTGCCAGTAGTGCCCCCCGGGACAGGGGGGCGTACTATGGCTACACCTTC.

J is TRBJ1-6 and V is TRBV7-2; D not resolved. This CDR3 is 15 amino acids long. V lost 5 bases, J lost 0 bases, and 8 bases lay in between. Per germline, CDR1 SGHTA and CDR2 FQGNSA. CDR3 in DNA: TGTGCCAGCAGCATAGGGAGCTCCTATAATTCACCCCTCCACTTT. Its protein is CASSIGSSYNSPLHF.

The genes are TRBV28 and TRBJ2-1, with 11 bases that match TRBD2. The germline gives CDR1 MDHEN, CDR2 SYDVKM. The length of the CDR3 is 15 residues. V lost 8 bases and J lost 6; bases outside the gene matches: 9. The CDR3 protein is CASGETSGGLNEQFF. CDR3 bases: TGTGCCAGCGGAGAAACTAGCGGGGGACTCAATGAGCAGTTCTTC.

The rearrangement links TRBV12-3 or TRBV12-4 to TRBJ1-5; no definite D call. The length of the CDR3 is 13 residues. V was trimmed by 5 bases and J by 5 bases, leaving 10 bases between them. As DNA, the CDR3 is TGTGCCAGCAGTAAGGACTTTTATCAGCCCCAGCATTTT. It encodes CASSKDFYQPQHF.

The chain is built from TRBV11-2 and TRBJ1-1, with D unclear. With 1 base removed from V and 11 bases from J, the gap between germline ends came to 14 bases. CDR3 length: 13 residues. Germline CDR1 is SGHAT and CDR2 is FQNNGV. The CDR3 nucleotides are TGTGCCAGCAGCTTAGGCACGGACTTAGGGGCTTTCTTT. Encoded protein: CASSLGTDLGAFF.

The rearrangement uses TRBV28 and TRBJ2-7, with TRBD2 matching over 8 bases. The V gene's germline CDR1 is MDHEN and CDR2 SYDVKM. This CDR3 spans 14 amino acids. The V and J ends lost 2 bases and 4 bases, in that order; junction bases with no gene match: 4. CDR3 coding DNA: TGTGCCAGCAGTTTAGCGGGAGGTGGGTACGAGCAGTACTTC. Protein product: CASSLAGGGYEQYF.

The J gene is TRBJ2-3, the V gene TRBV5-1; 7 nucleotides match TRBD1. This CDR3 spans 14 amino acids. Germline V gene data show CDR1 as SGHRS and CDR2 as YFSETQ. V lost 4 bases and J lost 7; bases outside the gene matches: 9. The DNA for the CDR3 is TGCGCCAGCAGCCCAGAGGGACAGCCTCATACGCAGTATTTT. Its translation is CASSPEGQPHTQYF.

V gene TRBV7-9 combines with J gene TRBJ1-4, with 7 nucleotides matching TRBD1. The CDR3 covers 16 residues. Germline V lookup: CDR1 SEHNR, CDR2 FQNEAQ (reference sequence). J lost 5 bases, V lost 4 bases, and 10 bases had no gene match. CDR3 residues: CASSSRGVGDNEKLFF. CDR3 in DNA: TGTGCCAGCAGCTCCAGGGGGGTTGGAGACAATGAAAAACTGTTTTTT.